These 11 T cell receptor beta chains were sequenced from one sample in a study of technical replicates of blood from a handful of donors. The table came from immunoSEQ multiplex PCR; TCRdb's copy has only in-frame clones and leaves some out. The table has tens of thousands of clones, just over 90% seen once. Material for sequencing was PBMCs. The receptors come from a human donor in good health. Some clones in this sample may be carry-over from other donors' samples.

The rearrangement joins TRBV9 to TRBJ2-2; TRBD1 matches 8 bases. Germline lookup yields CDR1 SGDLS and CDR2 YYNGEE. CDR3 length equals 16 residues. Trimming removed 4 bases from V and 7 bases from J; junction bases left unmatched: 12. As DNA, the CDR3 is TGTGCCAGCAGCCTAGGACAGGGTGGGATAGGCGGGGAGCTGTTTTTT. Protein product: CASSLGQGGIGGELFF. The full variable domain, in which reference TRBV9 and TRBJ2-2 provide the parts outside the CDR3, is DSGVTQTPKHLITATGQRVTLRCSPRSGDLSVYWYQQSLDQGLQFLIQYYNGEERAKGNILERFSAQQFPDLHSELNLSSLELGDSALYFCASSLGQGGIGGELFFGEGSRLTVL.

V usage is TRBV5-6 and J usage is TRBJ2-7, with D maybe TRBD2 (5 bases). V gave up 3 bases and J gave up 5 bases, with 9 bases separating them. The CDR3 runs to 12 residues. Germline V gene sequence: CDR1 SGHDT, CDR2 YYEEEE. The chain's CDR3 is CASSSMTNEQYF. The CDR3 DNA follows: TGTGCCAGCAGCTCAATGACTAACGAGCAGTACTTC.

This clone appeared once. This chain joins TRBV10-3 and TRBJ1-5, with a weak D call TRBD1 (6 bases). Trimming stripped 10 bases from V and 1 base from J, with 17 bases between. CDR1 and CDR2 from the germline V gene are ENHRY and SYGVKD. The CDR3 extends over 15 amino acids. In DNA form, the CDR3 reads TGTGCCACCCGGGGGGGGCAGGAGAGCAATCAGCCCCAGCATTTT. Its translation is CATRGGQESNQPQHF.

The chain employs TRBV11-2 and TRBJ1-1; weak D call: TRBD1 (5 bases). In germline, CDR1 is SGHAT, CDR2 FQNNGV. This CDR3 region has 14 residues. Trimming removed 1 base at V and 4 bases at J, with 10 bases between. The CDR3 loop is CASSLGQGTTEAFF. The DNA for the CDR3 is TGTGCCAGCAGCTTAGGGCAGGGCACCACTGAAGCTTTCTTT.

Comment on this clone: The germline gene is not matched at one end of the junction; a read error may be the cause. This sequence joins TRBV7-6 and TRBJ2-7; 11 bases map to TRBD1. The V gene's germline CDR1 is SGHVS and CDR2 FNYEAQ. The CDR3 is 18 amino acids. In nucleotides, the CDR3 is TGTGCCAGCAGCCTAGCCGAGGACAGGGGGCAGCCCACGGACGAGCAGTACTTC. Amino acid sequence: CASSLAEDRGQPTDEQYF.

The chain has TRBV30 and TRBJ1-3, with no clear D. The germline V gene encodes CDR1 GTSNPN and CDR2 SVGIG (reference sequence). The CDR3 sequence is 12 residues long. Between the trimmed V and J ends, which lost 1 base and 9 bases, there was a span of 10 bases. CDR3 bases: TGTGCCTGGAGTGCTTCGAGATTCACCATATATTTT. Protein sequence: CAWSASRFTIYF.

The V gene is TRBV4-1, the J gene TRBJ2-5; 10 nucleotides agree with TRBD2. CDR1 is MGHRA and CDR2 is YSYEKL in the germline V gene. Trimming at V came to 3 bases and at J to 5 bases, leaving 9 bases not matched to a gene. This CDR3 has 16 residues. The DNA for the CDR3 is TGCGCCAGCAGCCAGCCCTTAGCGGGAGGTAGCGAGACCCAGTACTTC. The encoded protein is CASSQPLAGGSETQYF.

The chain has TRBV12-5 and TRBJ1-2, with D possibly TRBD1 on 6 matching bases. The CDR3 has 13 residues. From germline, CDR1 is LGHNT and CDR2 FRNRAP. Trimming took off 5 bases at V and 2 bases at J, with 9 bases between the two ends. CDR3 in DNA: TGTGCTAGTGGTATAGGACAGAACTATGGCTACACCTTC. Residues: CASGIGQNYGYTF.

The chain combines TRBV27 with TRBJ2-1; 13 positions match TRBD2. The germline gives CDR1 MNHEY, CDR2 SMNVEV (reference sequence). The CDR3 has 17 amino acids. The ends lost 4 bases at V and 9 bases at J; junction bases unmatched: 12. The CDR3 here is CASSSKLAGGPWGEQFF. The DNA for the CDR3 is TGTGCCAGCAGTTCCAAACTAGCGGGGGGGCCTTGGGGTGAGCAGTTCTTC.

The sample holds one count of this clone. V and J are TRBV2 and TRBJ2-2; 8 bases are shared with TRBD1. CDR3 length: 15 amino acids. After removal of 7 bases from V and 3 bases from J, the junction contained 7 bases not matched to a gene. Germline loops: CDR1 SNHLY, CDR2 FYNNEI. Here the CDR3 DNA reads TGTGCCAGCATAGGGACAGGACGTGACACCGGGGAGCTGTTTTTT. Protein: CASIGTGRDTGELFF.

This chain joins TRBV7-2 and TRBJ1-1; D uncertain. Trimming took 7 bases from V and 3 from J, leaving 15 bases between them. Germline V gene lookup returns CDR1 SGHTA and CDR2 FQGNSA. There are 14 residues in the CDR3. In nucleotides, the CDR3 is TGTGCCAGCATAGGTTTTGGGCAGTACACTGAAGCTTTCTTT. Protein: CASIGFGQYTEAFF.